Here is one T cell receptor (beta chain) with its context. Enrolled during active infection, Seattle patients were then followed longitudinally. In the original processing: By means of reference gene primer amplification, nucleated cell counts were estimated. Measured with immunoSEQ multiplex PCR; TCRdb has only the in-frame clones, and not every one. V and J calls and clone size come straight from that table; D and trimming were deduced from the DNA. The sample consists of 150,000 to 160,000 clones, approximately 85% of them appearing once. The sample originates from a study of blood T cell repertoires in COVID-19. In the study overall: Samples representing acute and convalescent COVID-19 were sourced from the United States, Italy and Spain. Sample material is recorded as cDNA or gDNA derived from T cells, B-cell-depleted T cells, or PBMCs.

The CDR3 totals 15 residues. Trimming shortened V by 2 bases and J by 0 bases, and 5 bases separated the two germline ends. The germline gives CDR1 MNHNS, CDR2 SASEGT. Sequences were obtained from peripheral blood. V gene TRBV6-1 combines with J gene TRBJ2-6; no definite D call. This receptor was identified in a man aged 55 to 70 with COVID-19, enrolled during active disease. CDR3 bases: TGTGCCAGCAGTGAAAGAGGCTCTGGGGCCAACGTCCTGACTTTC. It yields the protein CASSERGSGANVLTF.